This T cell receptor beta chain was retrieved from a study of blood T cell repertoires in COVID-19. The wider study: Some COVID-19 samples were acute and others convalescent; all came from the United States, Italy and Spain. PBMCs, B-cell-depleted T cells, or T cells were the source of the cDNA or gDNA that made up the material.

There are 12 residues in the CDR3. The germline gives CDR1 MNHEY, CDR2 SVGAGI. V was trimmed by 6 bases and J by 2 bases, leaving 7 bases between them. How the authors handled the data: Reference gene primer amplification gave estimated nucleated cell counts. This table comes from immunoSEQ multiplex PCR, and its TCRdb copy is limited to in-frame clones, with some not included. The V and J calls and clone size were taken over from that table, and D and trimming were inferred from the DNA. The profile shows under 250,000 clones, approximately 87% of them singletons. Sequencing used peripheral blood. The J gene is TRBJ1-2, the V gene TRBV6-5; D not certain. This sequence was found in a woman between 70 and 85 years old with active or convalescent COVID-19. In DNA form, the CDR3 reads TGTGCCAGCAGGAGAGGAAACTATGGCTACACCTTC. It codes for CASRRGNYGYTF.